The rows below give T cell receptor beta chains drawn from one sample of a study of cytomegalovirus exposure and HLA in healthy donors. Measured with immunoSEQ multiplex PCR; TCRdb has only the in-frame clones, and not every one. Altogether about 150,000 clones are present, around 80% being singletons, with the ten largest covering over 10%. Sequencing used PBMCs. The source is a man aged 25 to 45 in good health and CMV-seropositive. Both conserved end residues are trimmed from each CDR3.

CDR3: ASSQDTRNLLNTEAF; J: TRBJ1-1; V: TRBV4-1
CDR3: ASSVDQGREQY; J: TRBJ2-7; V: TRBV9
CDR3: ASSLGAGGFDEQF; J: TRBJ2-1; V: TRBV5-1
CDR3: ASSLHDLGQGAHEQY; J: TRBJ2-7; V: TRBV28
CDR3: ASSQAPNTDTQY; J: TRBJ2-3; V: TRBV4-1
CDR3: ASSQRPGQGAEAF; J: TRBJ1-1; V: TRBV4-1
CDR3: ASSGGQGVWETQY; J: TRBJ2-5; V: TRBV25-1
CDR3: ASSLVSGVVYEQY; J: TRBJ2-7; V: TRBV7-9
CDR3: ASSRTGSGYGYT; J: TRBJ1-2; V: TRBV28
CDR3: ASSPGGLAGAYEQY; J: TRBJ2-7; V: TRBV5-1
CDR3: ASSSGQANTGELF; J: TRBJ2-2; V: TRBV18
CDR3: ASSFGQFSDTQY; J: TRBJ2-3; V: TRBV5-4
CDR3: ASSVGTGSNEKLF; J: TRBJ1-4; V: TRBV9
CDR3: ASSPQGDTEAF; J: TRBJ1-1; V: TRBV11-3
CDR3: ASSLARSTGGTLPQH; J: TRBJ1-5; V: TRBV7-8
CDR3: ASSDGGRSTDTQY; J: TRBJ2-3; V: TRBV6-4
CDR3: ASSPGTGLRQPLH; J: TRBJ1-6; V: TRBV7-9
CDR3: ASSGPGGVSEKLF; J: TRBJ1-4; V: TRBV2
CDR3: AGSEFLQGVWEKLF; J: TRBJ1-4; V: TRBV6-1
CDR3: ASSLELRGRVLETQY; J: TRBJ2-5; V: TRBV5-4
CDR3: ASSFGLTSGPHEQY; J: TRBJ2-7; V: TRBV5-6
CDR3: ARRTSGIGSNEQF; J: TRBJ2-1; V: TRBV19
CDR3: ASSEDWMGYNEQF; J: TRBJ2-1; V: TRBV7-2
CDR3: ASSAEGWGETQY; J: TRBJ2-5; V: TRBV9
CDR3: ATSNFQAGTNEKLF; J: TRBJ1-4; V: TRBV15
CDR3: ASSYGLAGGPSEQY; J: TRBJ2-7; V: TRBV7-2
CDR3: ASSSKTGTNTEAF; J: TRBJ1-1; V: TRBV5-1
CDR3: ASSVEVGTDTDTQY; J: TRBJ2-3; V: TRBV9
CDR3: ASIDGPASGRF; J: TRBJ2-1; V: TRBV28
CDR3: ASTGQSAPEAF; J: TRBJ1-1; V: TRBV28
CDR3: ASSRSGTVNEQF; J: TRBJ2-1; V: TRBV7-9
CDR3: ASSGTGTGPYEQY; J: TRBJ2-7; V: TRBV9
CDR3: ASSGVAKSEQY; J: TRBJ2-7; V: TRBV18
CDR3: ASSPGIRSYNEQF; J: TRBJ2-1; V: TRBV6-5
CDR3: ASSVWDRAFNTEAF; J: TRBJ1-1; V: TRBV7-2